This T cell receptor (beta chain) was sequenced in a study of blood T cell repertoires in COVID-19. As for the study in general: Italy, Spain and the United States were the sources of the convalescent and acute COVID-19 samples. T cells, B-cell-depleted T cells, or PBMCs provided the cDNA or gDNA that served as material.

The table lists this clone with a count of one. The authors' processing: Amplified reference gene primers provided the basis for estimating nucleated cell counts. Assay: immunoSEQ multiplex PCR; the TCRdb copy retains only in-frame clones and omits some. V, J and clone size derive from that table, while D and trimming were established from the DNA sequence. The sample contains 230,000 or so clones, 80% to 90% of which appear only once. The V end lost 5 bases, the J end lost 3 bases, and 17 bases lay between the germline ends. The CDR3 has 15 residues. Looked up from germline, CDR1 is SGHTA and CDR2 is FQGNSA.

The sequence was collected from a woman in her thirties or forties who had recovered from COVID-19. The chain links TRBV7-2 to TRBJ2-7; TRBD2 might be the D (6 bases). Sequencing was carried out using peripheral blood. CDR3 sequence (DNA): TGTGCCAGCAGCCCTGAGGGAACTAGCTTCTACGAGCAGTACTTC. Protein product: CASSPEGTSFYEQYF.